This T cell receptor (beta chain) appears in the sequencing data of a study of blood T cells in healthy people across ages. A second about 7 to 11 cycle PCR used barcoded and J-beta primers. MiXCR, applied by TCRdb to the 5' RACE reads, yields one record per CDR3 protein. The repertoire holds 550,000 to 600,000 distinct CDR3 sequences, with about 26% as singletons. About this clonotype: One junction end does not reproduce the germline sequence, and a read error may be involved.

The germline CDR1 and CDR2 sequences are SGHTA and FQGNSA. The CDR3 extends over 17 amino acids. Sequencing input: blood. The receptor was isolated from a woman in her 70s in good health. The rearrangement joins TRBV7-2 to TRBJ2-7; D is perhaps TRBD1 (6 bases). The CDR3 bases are TGTGCCAGCTGCTTAGTGGGGGCCGGGACAACGACCTACGAGCAGTACTTC. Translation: CASCLVGAGTTTYEQYF.